The 10 T cell receptor beta chains presented below share a single source sample, sequenced in a study of graft-versus-host responses after intestinal transplantation. Clones were read by immunoSEQ multiplex PCR, and TCRdb kept only the in-frame ones, dropping some. The sample consists of 15,000 or so clones, roughly two thirds of them appearing once. Investigators treated the graft tissue so that it released intraepithelial and lamina propria lymphocytes. The starting material was ileum tissue, obtained around 94 weeks after intestinal transplantation. All receptors come from a human patient who received an intestinal transplant, so some T cells may come from the graft donor.

The chain has TRBV19 and TRBJ1-1; 7 bases align to TRBD1. The CDR3 consists of 15 residues. Germline CDR1 is LNHDA and CDR2 is SQIVND (reference sequence). The ends lost 1 base at V and 5 bases at J; junction bases unmatched: 7. CDR3 amino acids: CASSIVRQGRTEAFF. DNA for the CDR3: TGTGCCAGTAGTATAGTGAGACAGGGAAGAACTGAAGCTTTCTTT. Combining the CDR3 with reference TRBV19 and TRBJ1-1 gives the whole variable domain DGGITQSPKYLFRKEGQNVTLSCEQNLNHDAMYWYRQDPGQGLRLIYYSQIVNDFQKGDIAEGYSVSREKKESFPLTVTSAQKNPTAFYLCASSIVRQGRTEAFFGQGTRLTVV.

This clone is medium-sized. V and J are TRBV2 and TRBJ2-3; TRBD1 might be the D (6 bases). Per the germline V gene, CDR1 is SNHLY and CDR2 is FYNNEI. The V gene lost 7 bases and the J gene lost 2 bases, with 10 bases spanning the gap. The CDR3 runs to 13 residues. In nucleotides, the CDR3 is TGTGCCAGCACATACAGGGTCACAGATACGCAGTATTTT. This translates into CASTYRVTDTQYF.

V and J are TRBV7-9 and TRBJ1-6; the D is unclear. V dropped 3 bases and J dropped 6 bases, with 15 bases sitting between them. Germline lookup yields CDR1 SEHNR and CDR2 FQNEAQ (reference sequence). The CDR3 has 16 amino acids. The CDR3 coding sequence is TGTGCCAGCAGCTTTGGGAGGCGCCTTGGTAATTCACCCCTCCACTTT. Translating gives CASSFGRRLGNSPLHF.

This chain uses TRBV6-1 with TRBJ2-7; D is perhaps TRBD1 (6 bases). The germline gives CDR1 MNHNS, CDR2 SASEGT. The CDR3 has 15 amino acids. Trimming cost V 3 bases and J 1 base, with 13 bases left between them. The CDR3 region has the DNA TGTGCCAGCAGTGACCCCGGGACAACATCCTACGAGCAGTACTTC. It translates to CASSDPGTTSYEQYF.

This clone was counted only a few times. The chain carries TRBV19 and TRBJ2-4, with 9 bases identical to TRBD1. The V segment lost 5 bases and the J segment 8 bases; nucleotides outside the gene matches: 7. The CDR3 has 14 amino acids. CDR1 LNHDA and CDR2 SQIVND come from the germline V gene (reference sequence). This CDR3 reads CASSSQGAWDIQYF. CDR3 nucleotides: TGTGCCAGTAGTTCACAGGGGGCGTGGGACATTCAGTACTTC.

The chain is built from TRBV4-1 and TRBJ1-6; a weak D match, TRBD1 (6 bases). In germline, CDR1 is MGHRA, CDR2 YSYEKL. Trimming took off 4 bases at V and 7 bases at J, with 8 bases between the two ends. This CDR3 comprises 13 residues. Here the CDR3 reads CASSPTGNSPLHF. CDR3 DNA sequence: TGCGCCAGCAGCCCCACAGGGAATTCACCCCTCCACTTT.

The chain joins TRBV21-1 to TRBJ1-5; no check of the table's D call, TRBD1, against the DNA was made. TRBV21-1 corresponds to a pseudogene. CDR3 length: 15 amino acids. The CDR3 DNA is TGTGCCAGCAGCAGACAGGGGACTAGCAATCAGCCCCAGCATTTT. It is translated as CASSRQGTSNQPQHF.

This sequence joins TRBV6-5 and TRBJ2-7; D ambiguous. The CDR3 runs to 12 residues. From germline, CDR1 is MNHEY and CDR2 SVGAGI. Trimming took 5 bases from V and 2 from J, leaving 7 bases between them. CDR3 nucleotide sequence: TGTGCCAGCAGTCATGACACCTACGAGCAGTACTTC. As protein: CASSHDTYEQYF.

This clone was counted once. The chain carries TRBV9 and TRBJ2-2; 10 bases are shared with TRBD2. This CDR3 comprises 15 residues. Germline values: CDR1 SGDLS, CDR2 YYNGEE. With 5 bases clipped from V and 4 bases from J, the junction kept 5 bases outside the gene matches. The CDR3 loop is CASRSSGGSTGELFF. The CDR3 DNA reads as TGTGCCAGCAGGAGTAGCGGGGGGTCCACCGGGGAGCTGTTTTTT.

The V gene is TRBV6-4, the J gene TRBJ2-3; 10 bases line up with TRBD2. CDR3 length equals 15 residues. V lost 0 bases to trimming and J lost 4 bases; unmatched junction nucleotides: 1. CDR1 and CDR2 (germline): MRHNA, SNTAGT. The CDR3 here is CASSDSTSGPDTQYF. CDR3 nucleotides: TGTGCCAGCAGTGACTCGACTAGCGGGCCAGATACGCAGTATTTT.